Listed here are 12 T cell receptor beta chains from one sample, sequenced in a study of shared clonotypes between healthy human individuals. Generated by immunoSEQ multiplex PCR, the TCRdb table keeps only in-frame clones and is missing some. The profile covers 850,000 to 1,200,000 clones, with 60% to 80% appearing a single time and around 1.4% taken by the ten largest. The material sequenced was memory CD4+ T cells sorted from blood. Sample subset: CD45RA-negative fraction. The receptors shown here come from a man between 18 and 29 years old in good health.

The genes are TRBV11-3 and TRBJ2-1, with 8 bases identical to TRBD2. This CDR3 spans 13 amino acids. Germline values: CDR1 SGHNT, CDR2 YENEEA. Trimming took 2 bases from V and 6 from J; bases not matched to a gene: 0. CDR3 nucleotide sequence: TGTGCCAGCAGCTTACGGGAGGGCAATGAGCAGTTCTTC. This sequence encodes CASSLREGNEQFF.

This chain links TRBV6-5 with TRBJ2-7, with 7 bases aligning to TRBD2. V lost 11 bases to trimming and J lost 3 bases; unmatched junction nucleotides: 10. Per germline, CDR1 MNHEY and CDR2 SVGAGI. The CDR3 loop spans 13 amino acids. CDR3: CACPGGDLYEQYF. DNA of the CDR3: TGTGCCTGTCCTGGGGGGGACCTCTACGAGCAGTACTTC.

This clone has only one observation. V is TRBV7-2 and J is TRBJ2-7; 7 bases map to TRBD1. The junction had 8 bases not matched to a gene; V was cut back by 6 bases and J by 0 bases. CDR3 length: 15 amino acids. Germline lookup yields CDR1 SGHTA and CDR2 FQGNSA. CDR3 coding DNA: TGTGCCAGCAGTTGGGACAGCGCCCTCTCCTACGAGCAGTACTTC. It codes for CASSWDSALSYEQYF.

This clone turned up a few times. This sequence joins TRBV6-5 and TRBJ1-2; D remains unclear. In germline, CDR1 is MNHEY, CDR2 SVGAGI. The CDR3 runs to 15 residues. V lost 5 bases and J lost 4, with 17 bases in between. The CDR3 DNA is TGTGCCAGCAGTCTGGGCGGTTTCGGCCGCTATGGCTACACCTTC. Translation gives CASSLGGFGRYGYTF.

The V call is TRBV29-1, the J call TRBJ2-7; a weak D match, TRBD2 (6 bases). The germline gives CDR1 SQVTM, CDR2 ANQGSEA. CDR3 length equals 13 residues. V was cut by 5 bases and J by 4 bases, with 15 bases left in between. CDR3 sequence reads: CSVFDGGGYEQYF. CDR3 bases: TGCAGCGTTTTTGACGGGGGTGGGTACGAGCAGTACTTC.

This chain connects TRBV5-6 to TRBJ2-7; 10 nucleotides line up with TRBD1. In germline, CDR1 is SGHDT, CDR2 YYEEEE. CDR3 length equals 15 residues. Trimming removed 3 bases from V and 6 bases from J; junction bases left unmatched: 9. The chain's CDR3 is CASSSTGTGVGEQYF. The DNA for the CDR3 is TGTGCCAGCAGCTCCACCGGGACAGGGGTCGGCGAGCAGTACTTC.

The chain has TRBV27 and TRBJ1-5; a weak D match, TRBD1 (5 bases). This CDR3 comprises 15 residues. Trimming shortened V by 1 base and J by 0 bases, and 7 bases separated the two germline ends. Germline loops: CDR1 MNHEY, CDR2 SMNVEV (reference sequence). This chain's CDR3 is CASSLYGASNQPQHF. CDR3 DNA sequence: TGTGCCAGCAGTTTATATGGGGCTAGCAATCAGCCCCAGCATTTT.

The chain uses TRBV18 and TRBJ2-7; 8 nucleotides agree with TRBD2. Losses at the gene ends were 6 bases for V and 2 bases for J; bases not matched to a gene: 9. CDR1 KGHSH and CDR2 LQKENI come from the germline V gene. This CDR3 spans 15 amino acids. CDR3 sequence (DNA): TGTGCCAGCTCGAGGACGGGGGGGGAGGCCTACGAGCAGTACTTC. This gives the protein CASSRTGGEAYEQYF. Looking up the rest from reference TRBV18 and TRBJ2-7 gives the full variable domain: NAGVMQNPRHLVRRRGQEARLRCSPMKGHSHVYWYRQLPEEGLKFMVYLQKENIIDESGMPKERFSAEFPKEGPSILRIQQVVRGDSAAYFCASSRTGGEAYEQYFGPGTRLTVT.

The V and J genes are TRBV5-1 and TRBJ1-4; 8 nucleotides line up with TRBD1. Losses at the gene ends were 1 base for V and 4 bases for J; bases not matched to a gene: 3. Germline V lookup: CDR1 SGHRS, CDR2 YFSETQ. The CDR3 runs to 15 residues. CDR3 in amino acids: CASSLTGGNNEKLFF. Here the CDR3 DNA reads TGCGCCAGCAGCTTGACAGGGGGAAATAATGAAAAACTGTTTTTT.

The chain uses TRBV4-3 and TRBJ1-6; tentative D call: TRBD1 (5 bases). In germline, CDR1 is LGHNA, CDR2 YSLEER. Trimming took 1 base from V and 8 from J, leaving 18 bases between them. The CDR3 spans 17 residues. The CDR3 sequence is CASSQGSQGIWDSPLHF. The CDR3 DNA is TGCGCCAGCAGCCAAGGGTCGCAGGGTATCTGGGATTCACCCCTCCACTTT.

The chain combines TRBV5-1 with TRBJ2-5; D perhaps matches TRBD1 (5 bases). Germline lookup yields CDR1 SGHRS and CDR2 YFSETQ. This CDR3 contains 15 residues. Deletions cut 0 bases from V and 5 bases from J, with 14 bases between. The CDR3 region has the DNA TGCGCCAGCAGCTTGGCCCAGGGATCAGGGGAGACCCAGTACTTC. Its protein product is CASSLAQGSGETQYF.

V usage is TRBV5-4 and J usage is TRBJ2-7; 10 positions match TRBD1. J was trimmed by 4 bases and V by 3 bases; bases with no gene match: 4. This CDR3 region has 14 residues. In germline, CDR1 is SGHNT, CDR2 YYREEE (reference sequence). The CDR3 region has the DNA TGTGCCAGCAGCTCCAGGACAGGGGGATACGAGCAGTACTTC. It specifies CASSSRTGGYEQYF.